The clone carrying this T cell receptor (beta chain) was seen a handful of times. Its target is unknown. The data were taken from a study of PD-L1 blockade in urothelial cancer. Overall study context: Timepoints chosen for blood analysis were 3 weeks (second dose) and 6 weeks after treatment start. Broader study findings: Blood clones associated with the tumor expanded more at 3 weeks in durable-benefit patients.

Profiling relied on immunoSEQ multiplex PCR, and the TCRdb table lists in-frame clones only, not all of them. The sample gives around 42,000 clones, around 84% of which show up once; 2.5% to 3% is in the top ten. From germline, CDR1 is LGHNA and CDR2 YSLEER. V shed 2 bases and J 8 bases; nucleotides not matched to a gene: 6. This CDR3 is 15 amino acids long. Each patient gave between 1 and 8 samples of peripheral blood mononuclear cells, which were collected pretreatment and during treatment. This chain joins TRBV4-3 and TRBJ2-1, with 10 bases matching TRBD2. The sequencing used PBMCs, collected around atezolizumab (anti-PD-L1) treatment. This receptor was obtained from a man between 65 and 85 years old with urothelial cancer. Here the CDR3 reads CASSQRSGRVDEQFF. CDR3 nucleotide sequence: TGCGCCAGCAGCCAAAGGAGCGGGAGGGTAGATGAGCAGTTCTTC.